This T cell receptor beta chain emerged from a study of blood T cell repertoires in COVID-19. Study in general: Sites across the United States, Italy and Spain contributed samples from acute and convalescent COVID-19.

Germline CDR1 and CDR2: MNHEY and SVGAGI. The ends were cut back, 6 bases at V and 4 bases at J, with 9 bases in the middle. This CDR3 spans 12 amino acids. Generated by immunoSEQ multiplex PCR, the TCRdb table keeps only in-frame clones and is missing some. In the table there are 200,000 to 250,000 clones, roughly 79% of which are singletons. As for this clone: Other DNA sequences from this sample encode an identical CDR3 as well.

This sequence originates from a woman older than 75 with acute or convalescent COVID-19. The chain uses TRBV6-5 and TRBJ1-1; no reliable D call. Sequences were obtained from peripheral blood. DNA of the CDR3: TGTGCCAGCAGGACGGGGTCCACTGAAGCTTTCTTT. Residues: CASRTGSTEAFF.